Here is one T cell receptor (beta chain) with its context. Its antigen remains unknown. Clones were read by immunoSEQ multiplex PCR, and TCRdb kept only the in-frame ones, dropping some. The sample consists of about 1,300 clones, roughly a fifth of them appearing once. The data originate from a study of T cells in localized non-small cell lung cancer. Study-wide results and caveats: Greater T cell density in blood accompanied longer overall survival. T cell clonality was highest in uninvolved adjacent lung, above tumor. Detection in adjacent lung was observed for a median approximately 53 of the top 100 tumor clones.

This CDR3 contains 12 residues. CDR1 SQVTM and CDR2 ANQGSEA come from the germline V gene. V was shortened by 4 bases and J by 4 bases, with 10 bases between the two germline ends. This receptor was taken from a woman aged 35 to 70 with stage II lung adenocarcinoma. This material consisted of normal lung tissue next to the tumor, taken before any cancer treatment. This chain uses TRBV29-1 with TRBJ1-2, with D maybe TRBD1 (6 bases). The CDR3 reads CSVGVQGYGYTF. CDR3 coding DNA: TGCAGCGTTGGGGTACAGGGCTATGGCTACACCTTC.